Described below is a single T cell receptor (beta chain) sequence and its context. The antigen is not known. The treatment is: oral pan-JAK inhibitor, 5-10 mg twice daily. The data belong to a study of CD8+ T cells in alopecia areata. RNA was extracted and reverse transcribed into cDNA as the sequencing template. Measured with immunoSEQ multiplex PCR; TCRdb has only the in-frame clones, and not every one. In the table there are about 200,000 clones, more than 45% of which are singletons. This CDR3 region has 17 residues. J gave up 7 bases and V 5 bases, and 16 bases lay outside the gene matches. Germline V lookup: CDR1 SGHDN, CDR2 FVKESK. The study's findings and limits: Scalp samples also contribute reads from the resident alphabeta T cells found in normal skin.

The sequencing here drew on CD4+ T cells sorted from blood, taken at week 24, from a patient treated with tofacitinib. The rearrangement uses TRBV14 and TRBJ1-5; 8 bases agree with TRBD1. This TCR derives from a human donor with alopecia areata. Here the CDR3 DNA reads TGTGCCAGCAGCTCTAGCGGTCTCGGGACAGGATACCAGCCCCAGCATTTT. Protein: CASSSSGLGTGYQPQHF.